A single sample is the source of the 13 T cell receptor beta chains below, sequenced in a study of PD-1 blockade in classical Hodgkin lymphoma (dated by TCRdb to 2020 to 2022). The time point label here, explained by the study, means: cycle 4 day 1 (C4D1), after less than 7 weeks of nivolumab. All trial patients had relapsed after autologous stem cell transplantation, with cohorts A, B and C differing in prior brentuximab vedotin exposure. A Miltenyi CD8+ T cell isolation kit was used for magnetic negative selection to purify CD8+ T cells from thawed PBMCs. Library preparation employed the immunoSEQ multiplex PCR assay. TCRdb limited this immuneACCESS table to in-frame rearrangements with V and J called. A share of clones is missing; checked studies link under half to unresolved V genes, and the rest is unexplained. For this sample the table gives more than 9,500 clones, of which more than 75% were detected only once. Approximately 39% of the sample is taken by the ten largest.

Sequencing used CD8+ T cells from blood, obtained before the fourth cycle of nivolumab. The receptor source for this set is a human donor with classical Hodgkin lymphoma. The donor label of this sample is uncertain.

The rearrangement joins TRBV28 to TRBJ2-1; tentative D call: TRBD1 (5 bases). The germline V gene encodes CDR1 MDHEN and CDR2 SYDVKM. The CDR3 is 14 residues long. V shed 3 bases and J shed 9 bases, with 15 bases lying between them. The CDR3 DNA sequence: TGTGCCAGCAGTTTGGCAGGGCTCCTGGGTGAGCAGTTCTTC. This gives the protein CASSLAGLLGEQFF.

The chain combines TRBV11-2 with TRBJ2-5, with 11 bases fitting TRBD2. Germline V gene data show CDR1 as SGHAT and CDR2 as FQNNGV. The length of the CDR3 is 15 residues. V lost 0 bases and J lost 4; bases outside the gene matches: 1. The CDR3 here is CASSLEGLAGETQYF. CDR3 coding DNA: TGTGCCAGCAGCTTAGAAGGACTAGCGGGAGAGACCCAGTACTTC.

The chain links TRBV30 to TRBJ1-2; 7 bases are shared with TRBD1. CDR1 is GTSNPN and CDR2 is SVGIG in the germline V gene (reference sequence). The V segment lost 6 bases and the J segment 3 bases; nucleotides outside the gene matches: 13. This CDR3 is 15 amino acids long. DNA for the CDR3: TGTGCCTGTACAATAATGGGACAGCTTTACTATGGCTACACCTTC. Translating it yields CACTIMGQLYYGYTF.

The chain joins TRBV9 to TRBJ1-1; D call uncertain. The CDR3 totals 14 residues. Trimming cost V 0 bases and J 1 base, with 7 bases left between them. CDR1 is SGDLS, CDR2 YYNGEE, per germline. In DNA, the CDR3 is TGTGCCAGCAGCGTAGGGCACCAGAACACTGAAGCTTTCTTT. Its translation: CASSVGHQNTEAFF.

The chain couples TRBV5-5 to TRBJ2-7; D remains unclear. Between the trimmed V and J ends, which lost 2 bases and 6 bases, there was a span of 12 bases. Germline CDR1 reads SGHKS; CDR2 reads YYEKEE (reference sequence). CDR3 size: 13 residues. CDR3 protein: CASSLGFLGEQYF. The CDR3 region has the DNA TGTGCCAGCAGCTTAGGGTTCCTTGGCGAGCAGTACTTC.

The chain links TRBV19 to TRBJ2-5, with D perhaps TRBD1 (5 bases). V was pared by 5 bases and J by 6 bases, with 13 bases between. The CDR3 contains 13 residues. Germline loops: CDR1 LNHDA, CDR2 SQIVND (reference sequence). CDR3 protein: CASSSLWGQTQYF. CDR3 DNA sequence: TGTGCCAGTAGTTCCCTTTGGGGCCAGACCCAGTACTTC.

This clone showed up just a few times. The rearrangement links TRBV14 to TRBJ2-3; D unresolved. The CDR3 loop spans 15 amino acids. Germline CDR1 SGHDN, CDR2 FVKESK. The V and J ends lost 4 bases and 5 bases respectively, with 16 bases between them. CDR3: CASSPYPVAEDTQYF. The CDR3 DNA follows: TGTGCCAGCAGCCCCTACCCGGTAGCTGAAGATACGCAGTATTTT.

V is TRBV4-3 and J is TRBJ1-4, with D possibly being TRBD1 (5 bases). V lost 2 bases, J lost 8 bases, and 12 bases lay in between. This CDR3 spans 14 amino acids. Germline lookup yields CDR1 LGHNA and CDR2 YSLEER. For the CDR3, the DNA is TGCGCCAGCAGCCAACAGGGATTCGACGAAAAACTGTTTTTT. It yields the protein CASSQQGFDEKLFF.

The CDR3 coding sequence is TGTGCCAGCAGCACAGACAGGGGGCTAGGAAAACTGTTTTTT. This sequence encodes CASSTDRGLGKLFF. The rearrangement joins TRBV6-1 to TRBJ1-4; 10 positions agree with TRBD1. Germline V CDR1 and CDR2: MNHNS, SASEGT. The J segment lost 10 bases and the V segment lost 6 bases, leaving 8 bases of the junction unmatched. The CDR3 sequence is 14 residues long.

The rearrangement uses TRBV19 and TRBJ2-2, with D possibly matching TRBD1 (5 bases). The CDR3 is 14 amino acids. The V gene's germline CDR1 is LNHDA and CDR2 SQIVND (reference sequence). Trimming removed 3 bases at V and 4 bases at J, with 9 bases between. The CDR3 region has the DNA TGTGCCAGTAGTATGACAGTCCCCACCGGGGAGCTGTTTTTT. Encoded protein: CASSMTVPTGELFF.

The chain links TRBV4-2 to TRBJ2-7; TRBD2 aligns across 14 bases. J lost 3 bases, V lost 0 bases, and 4 bases had no gene match. CDR1 LGHNA and CDR2 YNFKEQ come from the germline V gene. The CDR3 covers 17 residues. The CDR3 DNA follows: TGTGCCAGCAGCCAAGATTTAGGACTAGCGGGAGGCTACGAGCAGTACTTC. This gives the protein CASSQDLGLAGGYEQYF.

The rearrangement uses TRBV29-1 and TRBJ1-1, with D unclear. This CDR3 is 13 amino acids long. V was pared by 6 bases and J by 3 bases, with 14 bases between. Germline V lookup: CDR1 SQVTM, CDR2 ANQGSEA. CDR3 nucleotide sequence: TGCAGCGTCCTGGGGAGGGTACACACTGAAGCTTTCTTT. This sequence encodes CSVLGRVHTEAFF.

The chain is built from TRBV13 and TRBJ1-5; D is undetermined. V was cut by 2 bases and J by 7 bases, with 6 bases left in between. The CDR3 extends over 12 amino acids. The germline CDR1 and CDR2 sequences are PRHDT and FYEKMQ (reference sequence). CDR3 nucleotide sequence: TGTGCCAGCAGCTTATTAGGGCAGCCCCAGCATTTT. Translated, it gives CASSLLGQPQHF.